These 17 T cell receptor beta chains share one sample of origin, sequenced in a study of shared clonotypes between healthy human individuals. Assay: immunoSEQ multiplex PCR; the TCRdb copy retains only in-frame clones and omits some. The table shows 850,000 to 1,200,000 clones, with about 75% occurring only once. Sequences were obtained from memory CD4+ T cells sorted from blood. The sample's subset: CD45RA-negative fraction. The source of these receptors is a man aged 18 to 29 in good health.

This clone was counted between two and nine times. This rearrangement joins TRBV29-1 to TRBJ1-1; TRBD1 is a possible D gene (5 bases). CDR1 SQVTM and CDR2 ANQGSEA come from the germline V gene. Trimming shortened V by 4 bases and J by 0 bases, and 9 bases separated the two germline ends. This CDR3 is 13 amino acids long. The DNA for the CDR3 is TGCAGCGTTGTTAGACAGATGAACACTGAAGCTTTCTTT. Protein: CSVVRQMNTEAFF. Drawing the rest from reference TRBV29-1 and TRBJ1-1, the complete variable domain is SAVISQKPSRDICQRGTSLTIQCQVDSQVTMMFWYRQQPGQSLTLIATANQGSEATYESGFVIDKFPISRPNLTFSTLTVSNMSPEDSSIYLCSVVRQMNTEAFFGQGTRLTVV.

The CDR3 nucleotides are TGTGCCAGCAGTTACGACCCGACTTCAAGATATGGCTACACCTTC. Protein sequence: CASSYDPTSRYGYTF. The chain carries TRBV6-5 and TRBJ1-2; D is undetermined. V gave up 2 bases and J gave up 5 bases, with 15 bases separating them. CDR1 and CDR2 (germline): MNHEY, SVGAGI. The CDR3 contains 15 residues.

The rearrangement uses TRBV28 and TRBJ2-7; weak D call: TRBD2 (6 bases). The V end was cut by 6 bases, the J end by 2 bases, with 17 bases between. The V gene's germline CDR1 is MDHEN and CDR2 SYDVKM. The CDR3 contains 15 residues. The CDR3 DNA is TGTGCCAGCAGCTCTCCGGGACTCAAAACCTACGAGCAGTACTTC. Translated, it gives CASSSPGLKTYEQYF.

The CDR3 DNA is TGTGCCAGCAGCCCGAGGGCTAGTGGATCTGGCACAGATACGCAGTATTTT. Its protein product is CASSPRASGSGTDTQYF. The gene calls are TRBV11-3 and TRBJ2-3; D is perhaps TRBD2 (5 bases). Germline V CDR1 and CDR2: SGHNT, YENEEA. This CDR3 has 17 residues. V lost 5 bases, J lost 1 base, and 19 bases lay in between.

This clone was seen a few times. CDR3 DNA: TGTGCCAGCAGCCTTGGGACAGGGCTGGGGGAGCAGTACTTC. Protein: CASSLGTGLGEQYF. This chain links TRBV7-2 with TRBJ2-7; 9 bases are a match to TRBD1. Germline CDR1 is SGHTA and CDR2 is FQGNSA. The V gene end was trimmed by 5 bases and the J gene end by 7 bases; junction bases not matched to a gene: 9. The CDR3 is made up of 14 amino acids. Full variable domain (rest looked up from reference TRBV7-2 and TRBJ2-7): GAGVSQSPSNKVTEKGKDVELRCDPISGHTALYWYRQSLGQGLEFLIYFQGNSAPDKSGLPSDRFSAERTGGSVSTLTIQRTQQEDSAVYLCASSLGTGLGEQYFGPGTRLTVT.

This chain joins TRBV5-6 and TRBJ2-5, with 13 nucleotides matching TRBD2. Germline V CDR1 and CDR2: SGHDT, YYEEEE. The CDR3 sequence is 16 residues long. Germline trimming cut 3 bases from V and 3 bases from J; bases unmatched to any gene: 5. This CDR3 is CASSSRTSGREETQYF. CDR3 DNA sequence: TGTGCCAGCAGCTCCCGGACTAGCGGGAGAGAAGAGACCCAGTACTTC.

The CDR3 here is CASSILGQSGNQPQHF. CDR3 bases: TGTGCCAGTAGTATCTTAGGACAGTCGGGCAATCAGCCCCAGCATTTT. This rearrangement joins TRBV19 to TRBJ1-5, with a possible D match to TRBD1 (6 bases). Looked up from germline, CDR1 is LNHDA and CDR2 is SQIVND (reference sequence). CDR3 length: 16 residues. With 3 bases removed from V and 2 bases from J, the gap between germline ends came to 14 bases. Full variable domain (rest looked up from reference TRBV19 and TRBJ1-5): DGGITQSPKYLFRKEGQNVTLSCEQNLNHDAMYWYRQDPGQGLRLIYYSQIVNDFQKGDIAEGYSVSREKKESFPLTVTSAQKNPTAFYLCASSILGQSGNQPQHFGDGTRLSIL.

The V and J genes are TRBV27 and TRBJ1-5; 7 nucleotides agree with TRBD1. Germline values: CDR1 MNHEY, CDR2 SMNVEV (reference sequence). V was clipped by 6 bases and J by 3 bases; unmatched bases: 8. The length of the CDR3 is 15 residues. The CDR3 sequence is CASSPGQTVNQPQHF. The CDR3 coding sequence is TGTGCCAGCAGCCCGGGACAGACGGTCAATCAGCCCCAGCATTTT.

The rearrangement uses TRBV5-1 and TRBJ1-2; D gene ambiguous. V dropped 4 bases and J dropped 6 bases, with 19 bases sitting between them. The CDR3 has 15 residues. In germline, CDR1 is SGHRS, CDR2 YFSETQ. The CDR3 nucleotides read TGCGCCAGCAGCCTGAGGATCTACCCTTGGGATGGCTACACCTTC. Amino acid sequence: CASSLRIYPWDGYTF.

The chain joins TRBV6-1 to TRBJ2-1; possibly TRBD1 for D (5 bases). CDR3 size: 16 residues. V dropped 3 bases and J dropped 7 bases, with 19 bases sitting between them. Germline values: CDR1 MNHNS, CDR2 SASEGT. The CDR3 DNA is TGTGCCAGCAGTGATTATGACTGGGCAAAGGGGAATGAGCAGTTCTTC. Protein sequence: CASSDYDWAKGNEQFF.

This chain connects TRBV12-5 to TRBJ2-2, with a tentative D call TRBD2 (5 bases). The germline CDR1 and CDR2 sequences are LGHNT and FRNRAP. V lost 0 bases and J 1 base, leaving 9 bases between the germline ends. The CDR3 contains 16 residues. Written as DNA, the CDR3 is TGTGCTAGTGGTTTGGTAGTAAGCGGGAACACCGGGGAGCTGTTTTTT. It translates to CASGLVVSGNTGELFF. Full variable domain (outside the CDR3, taken from reference TRBV12-5 and TRBJ2-2): DARVTQTPRHKVTEMGQEVTMRCQPILGHNTVFWYRQTMMQGLELLAYFRNRAPLDDSGMPKDRFSAEMPDATLATLKIQPSEPRDSAVYFCASGLVVSGNTGELFFGEGSRLTVL.

This clone was detected only a few times. The chain recombines TRBV5-1 with TRBJ1-6; D perhaps matches TRBD1 (6 bases). CDR1 is SGHRS and CDR2 is YFSETQ in the germline V gene. V dropped 4 bases and J dropped 5 bases, with 13 bases sitting between them. The CDR3 has 15 amino acids. The CDR3 sequence is CASSRQDMDNSPLHF. The DNA for the CDR3 is TGCGCCAGCAGCCGACAGGATATGGATAATTCACCCCTCCACTTT.

V usage is TRBV19 and J usage is TRBJ1-6, with D possibly being TRBD1 (5 bases). CDR1 LNHDA and CDR2 SQIVND come from the germline V gene (reference sequence). V was pared by 2 bases and J by 10 bases, with 18 bases between. The CDR3 has 16 amino acids. The CDR3, as DNA: TGTGCCAGTAGTATAAGGTCCGGGGACGGCCTGTCACCCCTCCACTTT. Translating it yields CASSIRSGDGLSPLHF.

The chain has TRBV5-6 and TRBJ1-1, with D perhaps TRBD1 (5 bases). Germline CDR1 reads SGHDT; CDR2 reads YYEEEE. V lost 2 bases and J lost 1, with 9 bases in between. The CDR3 runs to 14 residues. In DNA form, the CDR3 reads TGTGCCAGCAGCTTCGGGGACCAGAACACTGAAGCTTTCTTT. It is translated as CASSFGDQNTEAFF.

This chain joins TRBV28 and TRBJ1-6; 7 nucleotides line up with TRBD1. With V trimmed by 5 bases and J by 5 bases, 6 bases remained unmatched. The CDR3 loop spans 15 amino acids. Germline CDR1 reads MDHEN; CDR2 reads SYDVKM. The CDR3 DNA sequence: TGTGCCAGCAGTGAACAGGGGAAGGATAATTCACCCCTCCACTTT. This codes for CASSEQGKDNSPLHF. The full variable domain, in which reference TRBV28 and TRBJ1-6 provide the parts outside the CDR3, is DVKVTQSSRYLVKRTGEKVFLECVQDMDHENMFWYRQDPGLGLRLIYFSYDVKMKEKGDIPEGYSVSREKKERFSLILESASTNQTSMYLCASSEQGKDNSPLHFGNGTRLTVT.

This clone appeared a single time. V and J are TRBV19 and TRBJ1-4; 9 bases fit TRBD1. The CDR3 runs 14 residues. J lost 11 bases, V lost 5 bases, and 9 bases had no gene match. Germline CDR1 LNHDA, CDR2 SQIVND (reference sequence). CDR3 residues: CASSQGMGQGKLFF. CDR3 bases: TGTGCCAGTAGTCAGGGGATGGGACAGGGTAAACTGTTTTTT.

This chain uses TRBV2 with TRBJ2-5, with D unclear. Trimming took off 1 base at V and 2 bases at J, with 8 bases between the two ends. Germline V gives CDR1 SNHLY, CDR2 FYNNEI. CDR3 size: 14 residues. The CDR3 DNA sequence: TGTGCCAGCAGTGAAGACAGAAAACAAGAGACCCAGTACTTC. This encodes CASSEDRKQETQYF.